This T cell receptor (beta chain) was captured in a study of control samples from healthy donors and cancer patients. This CDR3 spans 19 amino acids. V shed 3 bases, J shed 3 bases, and the junction held 19 bases outside the gene matches. Looked up from germline, CDR1 is SGHRS and CDR2 is YFSETQ. TCRdb's table, derived via immunoSEQ multiplex PCR, lists solely in-frame clones and lacks some. The repertoire holds some 130,000 clones, with about 92% as singletons. The chain recombines TRBV5-1 with TRBJ2-3; 7 bases are a match to TRBD2. This TCR came from a man aged 45 to 65 with head and neck cancer. Sample: PBMCs. This chain's CDR3 is CASSSPLGVLAVNTDTQYF. CDR3 sequence (DNA): TGCGCCAGCAGCTCCCCCTTGGGCGTTCTAGCGGTAAATACAGATACGCAGTATTTT.